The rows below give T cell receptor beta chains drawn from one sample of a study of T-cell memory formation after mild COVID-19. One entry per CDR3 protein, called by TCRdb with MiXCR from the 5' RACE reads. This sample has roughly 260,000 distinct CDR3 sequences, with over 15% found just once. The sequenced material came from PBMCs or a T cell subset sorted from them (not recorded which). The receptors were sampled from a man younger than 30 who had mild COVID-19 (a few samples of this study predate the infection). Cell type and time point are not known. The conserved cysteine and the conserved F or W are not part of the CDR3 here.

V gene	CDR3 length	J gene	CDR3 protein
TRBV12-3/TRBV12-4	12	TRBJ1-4	ASTPPGGYEKLF
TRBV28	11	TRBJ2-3	ASSIDSVDTQY
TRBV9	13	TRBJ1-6	ASSANREGDSPLH
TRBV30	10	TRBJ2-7	AWSGTNYEQY
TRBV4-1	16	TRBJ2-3	ASSQGGGLAGGADTQY
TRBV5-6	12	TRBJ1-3	ASSWPGVGNTIY
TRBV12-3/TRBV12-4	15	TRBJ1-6	ASSFGGARSYNSPLH
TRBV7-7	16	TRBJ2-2	ASSLDDRGLTETGELF
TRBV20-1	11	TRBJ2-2	SARRVMGGELF
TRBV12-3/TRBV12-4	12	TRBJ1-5	ASSLNRASVAQH
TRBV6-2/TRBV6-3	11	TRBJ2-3	ASKSSGTDTQY
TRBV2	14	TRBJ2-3	ATRERGRLGWNTQY
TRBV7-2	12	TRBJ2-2	ASQWGDNTGELF
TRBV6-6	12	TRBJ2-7	ASKTGTTGGEQY
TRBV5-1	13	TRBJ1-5	ASSLTGGFNQPQH
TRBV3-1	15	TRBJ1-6	ASSPKGPSSYNSPLH
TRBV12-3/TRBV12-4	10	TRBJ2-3	ASSWDRDTQY
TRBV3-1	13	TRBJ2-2	ASSQRAASAGELF
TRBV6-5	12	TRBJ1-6	ASKGQGGTVPLH
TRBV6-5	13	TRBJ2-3	ASSPIQGGTDTQY
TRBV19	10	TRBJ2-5	ASRRAQGTQY
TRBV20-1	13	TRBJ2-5	SARHPTSGGETQY
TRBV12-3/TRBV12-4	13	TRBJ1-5	ASSFTTQSNQPQH
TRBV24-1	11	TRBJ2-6	ATPISGANVLT
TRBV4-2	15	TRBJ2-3	ASSRPPGGLATDTQY